This entry lists 19 T cell receptor beta chains sequenced from one sample in a study of T cells in Graves' hyperthyroidism and ophthalmopathy. The investigators amplified TCR beta CDR3 regions from RNA transcripts. TCR CDR3 regions were first amplified by RT-PCR with HTBI primers. In TCRdb, the multiplex PCR reads were re-called with MiXCR into one record per CDR3 protein. Of some 770,000 distinct CDR3 sequences listed, 16% are singletons. The material sequenced was blood. The receptors derive from a man aged 18 to 35 with Graves' hyperthyroidism.

The chain is built from TRBV5-1 and TRBJ2-7, with 10 bases aligning to TRBD1. CDR1 and CDR2 (germline): SGHRS, YFSETQ. The CDR3 length is 17 residues. Trimming at V came to 0 bases and at J to 6 bases, leaving 12 bases not matched to a gene. CDR3 in amino acids: CASSLAPFRDRGREQYF. In nucleotides, the CDR3 is TGCGCCAGCAGCTTGGCCCCTTTCCGGGACAGGGGACGCGAGCAGTACTTC.

The chain recombines TRBV28 with TRBJ1-3; D unclear. The V end was cut by 5 bases, the J end by 2 bases, with 13 bases between. The V gene's germline CDR1 is MDHEN and CDR2 SYDVKM. CDR3 length: 15 amino acids. CDR3 residues: CASSPQVRPGNTIYF. The CDR3 coding sequence is TGTGCCAGCAGTCCCCAGGTCAGACCTGGAAACACCATATATTTT.

The table lists this clonotype with a few counts. This chain joins TRBV29-1 and TRBJ2-7, with D perhaps being TRBD1 or TRBD2 (5 bases each). V gave up 0 bases and J gave up 1 base, with 13 bases separating them. Germline V gene data show CDR1 as SQVTM and CDR2 as ANQGSEA. The CDR3 sequence is 15 residues long. The CDR3, as DNA: TGCAGCGTTGAAGATCCGGGACGGAGTTCCTACGAGCAGTACTTC. Amino acids: CSVEDPGRSSYEQYF.

This clonotype was seen repeatedly, ten times or more. The genes are TRBV28 and TRBJ2-3; the D is unclear. The V end was cut by 5 bases, the J end by 1 base, with 13 bases between. CDR1 MDHEN and CDR2 SYDVKM come from the germline V gene. The CDR3 loop spans 15 amino acids. The CDR3 region is CASSQDLSRTDTQYF. CDR3 in DNA: TGTGCCAGCAGTCAAGATTTATCCCGCACAGATACGCAGTATTTT.

This clonotype was picked up a small number of times. The rearrangement joins TRBV7-3 to TRBJ2-1, with TRBD1 as a possible D gene (7 bases). Trimming stripped 5 bases from V and 7 bases from J, with 12 bases between. The CDR3 covers 13 residues. Germline CDR1 and CDR2: SGHTA and FQGTGA. For the CDR3, the DNA is TGTGCCAGCAGCGCATCAGGGGGGAATGAGCAGTTCTTC. This encodes CASSASGGNEQFF.

This clonotype showed up just a few times. The chain recombines TRBV19 with TRBJ2-7; 9 bases are a match to TRBD2. CDR3 length equals 15 residues. The germline V gene encodes CDR1 LNHDA and CDR2 SQIVND (reference sequence). The V and J ends lost 5 bases and 2 bases, in that order; junction bases with no gene match: 7. The CDR3 region has the DNA TGTGCCAGTAGTGCGTCTTCTAGCGGGGCCTACGAGCAGTACTTC. This translates into CASSASSSGAYEQYF.

This clonotype has at least ten counts. The chain recombines TRBV2 with TRBJ1-1; no clear D gene. CDR3 length: 12 residues. Between the trimmed V and J ends, which lost 5 bases and 5 bases, there was a span of 9 bases. CDR1 is SNHLY, CDR2 FYNNEI, per germline. The chain's CDR3 is CASSIRTTEAFF. CDR3 sequence (DNA): TGTGCCAGCAGTATTAGAACGACTGAAGCTTTCTTT.

This clonotype was seen only once. Since a much larger clone is just one base distant, this may be a read error. CDR3 sequence reads: CSARDLGTEYNEQLF. The CDR3 DNA follows: TGCAGTGCTAGAGATCTAGGGACAGAGTACAATGAGCAGCTCTTC. The chain links TRBV20-1 to TRBJ2-1; TRBD1 aligns across 7 bases. The CDR3 has 15 amino acids. Germline CDR1 DFQATT, CDR2 SNEGSKA (reference sequence).

The chain joins TRBV5-1 to TRBJ2-3; 7 nucleotides line up with TRBD2. The CDR3 loop spans 16 amino acids. Germline-derived CDR1 and CDR2 are SGHRS and YFSETQ. V was clipped by 1 base and J by 0 bases; unmatched bases: 5. The CDR3 nucleotides read TGCGCCAGCAGCTTGACCAGCGGGGCTAGCACAGATACGCAGTATTTT. Its protein is CASSLTSGASTDTQYF. The whole variable domain, filled in from reference TRBV5-1 and TRBJ2-3, reads KAGVTQTPRYLIKTRGQQVTLSCSPISGHRSVSWYQQTPGQGLQFLFEYFSETQRNKGNFPGRFSGRQFSNSRSEMNVSTLELGDSALYLCASSLTSGASTDTQYFGPGTRLTVL.

This clonotype was observed at least ten times. The chain has TRBV20-1 and TRBJ2-5, with D uncertain. The germline V gene has CDR1 DFQATT and CDR2 SNEGSKA (reference sequence). V lost 6 bases and J 5 bases, leaving 7 bases between the germline ends. The CDR3 sequence is 10 residues long. The CDR3 spells CSAHKETQYF. CDR3 DNA sequence: TGCAGTGCCCATAAGGAGACCCAGTACTTC.

The gene calls are TRBV19 and TRBJ2-1; D is possibly TRBD2 (5 bases). V lost 5 bases and J 6 bases, leaving 14 bases between the germline ends. Germline assignment: CDR1 LNHDA and CDR2 SQIVND (reference sequence). This CDR3 has 14 amino acids. The CDR3: CASSSRTSLNEQFF. The CDR3 DNA sequence: TGTGCCAGTAGTTCGAGGACTTCCCTCAATGAGCAGTTCTTC.

This clonotype was seen a few times. This rearrangement joins TRBV10-3 to TRBJ2-3; 8 bases agree with TRBD2. Trimming cost V 8 bases and J 4 bases; bases outside gene matches: 8. This CDR3 is 14 amino acids long. The germline CDR1 and CDR2 sequences are ENHRY and SYGVKD. The chain's CDR3 is CAISPAGDSDTQYF. The CDR3 bases are TGTGCCATCTCCCCAGCGGGAGATTCAGATACGCAGTATTTT.

This clonotype was seen repeatedly, ten times or more. The chain is built from TRBV2 and TRBJ1-6; D unclear. In germline, CDR1 is SNHLY, CDR2 FYNNEI. V lost 2 bases and J lost 11, with 13 bases in between. The CDR3 runs 14 residues. In DNA, the CDR3 is TGTGCCAGCAGTGAACGGCAGACAAGGACACCCCTCCACTTT. It encodes CASSERQTRTPLHF. Full variable domain (rest looked up from reference TRBV2 and TRBJ1-6): EPEVTQTPSHQVTQMGQEVILRCVPISNHLYFYWYRQILGQKVEFLVSFYNNEISEKSEIFDDQFSVERPDGSNFTLKIRSTKLEDSAMYFCASSERQTRTPLHFGNGTRLTVT.

This clonotype came up a few times. CDR3 residues: CASSSQEGGLQFF. The CDR3 DNA reads as TGTGCCAGCAGCTCCCAGGAAGGTGGGTTGCAGTTCTTC. The chain is built from TRBV7-9 and TRBJ2-1; the D is unclear. Trimming removed 4 bases at V and 12 bases at J, with 16 bases between. The V gene's germline CDR1 is SEHNR and CDR2 FQNEAQ (reference sequence). The CDR3 is 13 residues long.

CDR3: CASSWRVGPLPCNEQFF. In DNA, the CDR3 is TGTGCCAGCAGCTGGCGGGTGGGCCCCCTACCCTGCAATGAGCAGTTCTTC. The chain carries TRBV13 and TRBJ2-1; the D gene is possibly TRBD2 (5 bases). The CDR3 consists of 17 residues. Germline V gene sequence: CDR1 PRHDT, CDR2 FYEKMQ (reference sequence). Trimming pared 4 bases from V and 6 bases from J, leaving 22 bases between. The whole variable domain, filled in from reference TRBV13 and TRBJ2-1, reads AAGVIQSPRHLIKEKRETATLKCYPIPRHDTVYWYQQGPGQDPQFLISFYEKMQSDKGSIPDRFSAQQFSDYHSELNMSSLELGDSALYFCASSWRVGPLPCNEQFFGPGTRLTVL.

This clonotype was found many times. The V and J genes are TRBV7-2 and TRBJ2-7; 10 nucleotides match TRBD2. The CDR3 has 16 residues. Looked up from germline, CDR1 is SGHTA and CDR2 is FQGNSA. The ends lost 5 bases at V and 6 bases at J; junction bases unmatched: 13. Here the CDR3 DNA reads TGTGCCAGCAGCCCTGCTGGGCTAGCGGGAGAAAGCGAGCAGTACTTC. Its translation is CASSPAGLAGESEQYF.

Points on this clonotype: This may be a read error, as it is one base from a much larger clone. The CDR3 sequence: CASKNYSLRNQAQHF. The CDR3 DNA reads TGTGCCAGCAAGAACTACAGTTTGCGCAATCAGGCCCAGCATTTT. The rearrangement joins TRBV2 to TRBJ1-5; D is ambiguous. CDR1 and CDR2 from the germline V gene are SNHLY and FYNNEI. The CDR3 has 15 amino acids.

The chain joins TRBV4-3 to TRBJ1-2; D might be TRBD1 (6 bases). V dropped 4 bases and J dropped 8 bases, with 20 bases sitting between them. CDR1 is LGHNA and CDR2 is YSLEER in the germline V gene. The CDR3 is made up of 15 amino acids. CDR3 region: CASSPETGGARGYTF. The CDR3 DNA reads as TGCGCCAGCAGCCCTGAGACTGGGGGGGCGCGAGGCTACACCTTC.

V gene TRBV7-7 combines with J gene TRBJ2-5; 8 positions match TRBD2. This CDR3 spans 17 amino acids. J was trimmed by 0 bases and V by 10 bases; bases with no gene match: 16. Germline CDR1 and CDR2: SSHAT and FNYEAQ (reference sequence). CDR3 residues: CAIRLSREAEYQETQYF. Here the CDR3 DNA reads TGTGCCATCCGGCTTTCGCGGGAGGCCGAGTACCAAGAGACCCAGTACTTC.